This TCR beta chain was identified in a study of cytomegalovirus exposure and HLA in healthy donors. Each donor's status was that of a healthy bone marrow donor. This clone was observed a single time. PCR primers comprised 60 Vbeta and 13 Jbeta primers. Profiled with immunoSEQ multiplex PCR; TCRdb holds only in-frame clones, not every one. The top ten hold under 4% of the sample, which has about 93,000 clones, over 65% seen once. Per germline, CDR1 LGHNA and CDR2 YNFKEQ. The CDR3 extends over 19 amino acids. Germline trimming cut 1 base from V and 2 bases from J; bases unmatched to any gene: 16. The chain is built from TRBV4-2 and TRBJ2-7; 8 positions agree with TRBD2. The TCR sequence derives from a man over 45 in good health and CMV-seronegative. The specimen was PBMCs. For the CDR3, the DNA is TGTGCCAGCAGCCAAGCGGGACTAGAGGGGGGAATTGCGGCCTACGAGCAGTACTTC. Protein sequence: CASSQAGLEGGIAAYEQYF.